Listed below are T cell receptor beta chains from one sample, sequenced in a study of circulating CD8 cells and anti-PD-1 response in melanoma. Via MiXCR, TCRdb re-called the reads, giving one row per CDR3 protein. The sample yields over a hundred distinct CDR3 sequences, less than 8.5% seen once. The material was CD8+ T cells from PBMCs, obtained at baseline or after one month of anti-PD-1 therapy (not recorded which). Receptors were obtained from a human donor with melanoma. CDR3s include the opening cysteine and the closing phenylalanine or tryptophan. The D gene is left open where the match is weak. Rows may omit the clone size; those that give it use once, few, many or a size class.

d_call: -
clone_size: hyperexpanded
j_call: TRBJ2-3
v_call: TRBV4-2
cdr3_nt: TGTGCCAGCAGCCCACCGATCGGTACGCAGTATTTT
cdr3_aa: CASSPPIGTQYF

d_call: TRBD2
clone_size: large
j_call: TRBJ2-2
v_call: TRBV29-1
cdr3_nt: TGCAGCGTTGAAGGTCTAGCGGGAGGGCCGGCCGGGGAGCTGTTTTTT
cdr3_aa: CSVEGLAGGPAGELFF

d_call: TRBD1
clone_size: large
j_call: TRBJ2-1
v_call: TRBV19
cdr3_nt: TGTGCCAGTAGTATCGGGACAGGGGTCGATGAGCAGTTCTTC
cdr3_aa: CASSIGTGVDEQFF

d_call: TRBD2
clone_size: large
j_call: TRBJ2-2
v_call: TRBV10-3
cdr3_nt: TGTGCCATCAGTGACCTGGCGGGGGGGGTCCCCGGGGAGCTGTTTTTT
cdr3_aa: CAISDLAGGVPGELFF

d_call: TRBD2
clone_size: hyperexpanded
j_call: TRBJ2-4
v_call: TRBV29-1
cdr3_nt: TGCAGCGTTGGGGGAGGGACGAACATTCAGTACTTC
cdr3_aa: CSVGGGTNIQYF

d_call: TRBD1
clone_size: hyperexpanded
j_call: TRBJ2-1
v_call: TRBV7-3
cdr3_nt: TGTGCCAGCAGCGACCGGGACAGCGAAGGGCCTAATGAGCAGTTCTTC
cdr3_aa: CASSDRDSEGPNEQFF

d_call: TRBD2
clone_size: large
j_call: TRBJ2-5
v_call: TRBV12-3/TRBV12-4
cdr3_nt: TGTGCCAGCAGTTGGACTAGCGGGATGAGGCCGGAGACCCAGTACTTC
cdr3_aa: CASSWTSGMRPETQYF

d_call: -
clone_size: few
j_call: TRBJ2-7
v_call: TRBV4-2
cdr3_nt: TGTGCCAGCAGCCCCCAAGCCAATTCGGAGACCCCGAGCTCCTGCGAGCAGTACTTC
cdr3_aa: CASSPQANSETPSSCEQYF

d_call: TRBD1
clone_size: large
j_call: TRBJ2-7
v_call: TRBV12-3/TRBV12-4
cdr3_nt: TGTGCCAGCAGCCCCGTGACAGGGGAATACGACGAGCAGTACTTC
cdr3_aa: CASSPVTGEYDEQYF

d_call: -
clone_size: large
j_call: TRBJ2-3
v_call: TRBV9
cdr3_nt: TGTGCCAGCAGCGTAGCGGAGGGGACAGATACGCAGTATTTT
cdr3_aa: CASSVAEGTDTQYF

d_call: -
clone_size: large
j_call: TRBJ2-7
v_call: TRBV5-5
cdr3_nt: TGTGCCAGCAGCTACCCACAGAGCCTCTACGAGCAGTACTTC
cdr3_aa: CASSYPQSLYEQYF

d_call: TRBD2
clone_size: few
j_call: TRBJ2-2
v_call: TRBV20-1
cdr3_nt: TGCAGTGCTTCGATAAAAAAAGCGGGGGGCACCGGGGAGCTGTTTTTT
cdr3_aa: CSASIKKAGGTGELFF

d_call: -
clone_size: large
j_call: TRBJ1-1
v_call: TRBV19
cdr3_nt: TGTGCCAGTAGTGTCAAGCGGCGGGCTTTCTTT
cdr3_aa: CASSVKRRAFF

d_call: TRBD2
clone_size: large
j_call: TRBJ2-1
v_call: TRBV19
cdr3_nt: TGTGCCAGTAGTTGGGGGGGGTCCTACAATGAGCAGTTCTTC
cdr3_aa: CASSWGGSYNEQFF

d_call: -
clone_size: large
j_call: TRBJ1-1
v_call: TRBV19
cdr3_nt: TGTGCCAGTAGTCCCGGACACATGAACACTGAAGCTTTCTTT
cdr3_aa: CASSPGHMNTEAFF

d_call: TRBD2
clone_size: large
j_call: TRBJ2-3
v_call: TRBV20-1
cdr3_nt: TGCAGTGCTAGCAATATAGCGGGGGTTAATACAGATACGCAGTATTTT
cdr3_aa: CSASNIAGVNTDTQYF

d_call: -
clone_size: large
j_call: TRBJ2-1
v_call: TRBV14
cdr3_nt: TGTGCCAGCAGCCAGAATAGGAGGGAGCAGTTCTTC
cdr3_aa: CASSQNRREQFF

d_call: TRBD1
clone_size: large
j_call: TRBJ2-1
v_call: TRBV29-1
cdr3_nt: TGCAGCGCTAACCCGACAGGGAACAATGAGCAGTTCTTC
cdr3_aa: CSANPTGNNEQFF

d_call: TRBD2
clone_size: large
j_call: TRBJ2-1
v_call: TRBV7-3
cdr3_nt: TGTGCCAGCAGCTTATCTCCTAGCGGGATTGGTGAGCAGTTCTTC
cdr3_aa: CASSLSPSGIGEQFF

d_call: TRBD2
clone_size: large
j_call: TRBJ2-5
v_call: TRBV7-9
cdr3_nt: TGTGCCAGCAGCGATAGCGGGGGGCAAGAGACCCAGTACTTC
cdr3_aa: CASSDSGGQETQYF

d_call: TRBD2
clone_size: large
j_call: TRBJ2-7
v_call: TRBV27
cdr3_nt: TGTGCCAGCAGTTTTACTAGCGCCGGGGAGCAGTACTTC
cdr3_aa: CASSFTSAGEQYF

d_call: -
clone_size: hyperexpanded
j_call: TRBJ2-2
v_call: TRBV27
cdr3_nt: TGTGCCAGCAGTTTAGGTTATCGGGGCGGGGAGCTGTTTTTT
cdr3_aa: CASSLGYRGGELFF

d_call: -
clone_size: large
j_call: TRBJ2-1
v_call: TRBV19
cdr3_nt: TGTGCCAGTAGTATCGGGCTAGTCCAATTCTTC
cdr3_aa: CASSIGLVQFF

d_call: -
clone_size: large
j_call: TRBJ2-1
v_call: TRBV11-1
cdr3_nt: TGTGCCAGCAGCTTAGAGGGGGCCTACAATGAGCAGTTCTTC
cdr3_aa: CASSLEGAYNEQFF

d_call: TRBD1
clone_size: large
j_call: TRBJ2-1
v_call: TRBV7-2
cdr3_nt: TGTGCCAGCAGCTTATACAGGGGGTCCTACAATGAGCAGTTCTTC
cdr3_aa: CASSLYRGSYNEQFF

d_call: -
clone_size: medium-sized
j_call: TRBJ2-1
v_call: TRBV7-9
cdr3_nt: TGTGCCAGCAGCCAATTCAGGAGCGCCTACAATGAGCAGTTCTTC
cdr3_aa: CASSQFRSAYNEQFF

d_call: TRBD1
clone_size: large
j_call: TRBJ2-7
v_call: TRBV7-2
cdr3_nt: TGTGCCAGCAGCTTAGTTAAAGGGACAGGGTACTACGAGCAGTACTTC
cdr3_aa: CASSLVKGTGYYEQYF

d_call: -
clone_size: large
j_call: TRBJ1-2
v_call: TRBV2
cdr3_nt: TGTGCCAGCACCCTCGACAGAAGTGGCTACACCTTC
cdr3_aa: CASTLDRSGYTF

d_call: -
clone_size: -
j_call: TRBJ2-1
v_call: TRBV28
cdr3_nt: TGTGCCAGCAGTCACGACAGTACCTTCTACAATGAGCAGTTCTTC
cdr3_aa: CASSHDSTFYNEQFF